Each of the 9 T cell receptor beta chains below was sequenced from the same sample in a study of T cell repertoires in cytomegalovirus infection. Each CDR3 protein gets one entry after TCRdb re-called the reads with MiXCR. The table lists about 400,000 distinct CDR3 sequences, about 34% of them singletons. These receptors have no identified antigens. Sequences were derived from cultured PBMCs, sampled from culture after CMV antigen stimulation. These receptors came from a human donor in good health (CMV status not recorded). Some clones in this sample may be carry-over from other donors' samples.

The rearrangement uses TRBV7-6 and TRBJ2-1; D remains unclear. Looked up from germline, CDR1 is SGHVS and CDR2 is FNYEAQ. The V end lost 5 bases, the J end lost 2 bases, and 16 bases lay between the germline ends. The CDR3 consists of 16 residues. CDR3 sequence (DNA): TGTGCCAGCAGCCTACGAGAGGCCCGCACCTACAATGAGCAGTTCTTC. Translated, it gives CASSLREARTYNEQFF.

Many counts were recorded for this clonotype. The V call is TRBV12-3 or TRBV12-4, the J call TRBJ2-3; D is uncertain. The CDR3 is 13 residues long. V dropped 5 bases and J dropped 0 bases, with 6 bases sitting between them. The CDR3 region has the DNA TGTGCCAGCAGTAAAACTAGCACAGATACGCAGTATTTT. This sequence encodes CASSKTSTDTQYF.

The chain joins TRBV27 to TRBJ2-5; D is unresolved. The CDR3 totals 13 residues. Germline values: CDR1 MNHEY, CDR2 SMNVEV (reference sequence). Trimming stripped 4 bases from V and 1 base from J, with 7 bases between. CDR3 sequence: CASSSPFQETQYF. The DNA for the CDR3 is TGTGCCAGCAGTTCCCCCTTCCAAGAGACCCAGTACTTC.

This clonotype has a count of ten or more. The genes are TRBV7-2 and TRBJ2-4; D remains ambiguous. This CDR3 spans 13 amino acids. Looked up from germline, CDR1 is SGHTA and CDR2 is FQGNSA. Trimming removed 2 bases from V and 4 bases from J, with 6 bases in between. CDR3 nucleotides: TGTGCCAGCAGCTTAATGGGTAAAAACATTCAGTACTTC. Translated: CASSLMGKNIQYF.

Comment on this clonotype: One junction end disagrees with the germline gene, perhaps due to a read error. The chain uses TRBV4-1 and TRBJ2-1; TRBD2 matches 8 bases. The germline V gene encodes CDR1 MGHRA and CDR2 YSYEKL. The CDR3 runs to 15 residues. CDR3 bases: TGTGCCAGCAGCCGACTGACTAGCGAGAACAATGAGCAGTTCTTC. Translating it yields CASSRLTSENNEQFF.

J is TRBJ2-1 and V is TRBV5-1; TRBD2 matches at 8 bases. V dropped 4 bases and J dropped 1; count of bases not matched to a gene: 7. The germline CDR1 and CDR2 sequences are SGHRS and YFSETQ. This CDR3 contains 16 residues. The CDR3 protein is CASSGDSGISYNEQFF. The DNA for the CDR3 is TGCGCCAGCAGCGGCGATAGCGGGATATCCTACAATGAGCAGTTCTTC. Drawing the rest from reference TRBV5-1 and TRBJ2-1, the complete variable domain is KAGVTQTPRYLIKTRGQQVTLSCSPISGHRSVSWYQQTPGQGLQFLFEYFSETQRNKGNFPGRFSGRQFSNSRSEMNVSTLELGDSALYLCASSGDSGISYNEQFFGPGTRLTVL.

This rearrangement joins TRBV19 to TRBJ1-5; D is perhaps TRBD1 (5 bases). From germline, CDR1 is LNHDA and CDR2 SQIVND (reference sequence). The CDR3 contains 15 residues. Deletions cut 3 bases from V and 6 bases from J, with 15 bases between. CDR3 region: CASSIPGRVLQPQHF. Here the CDR3 DNA reads TGTGCCAGTAGTATTCCAGGGAGAGTACTTCAGCCCCAGCATTTT.

The chain joins TRBV4-2 to TRBJ2-3; TRBD2 agrees at 10 bases. The CDR3 consists of 17 residues. Trimming took 0 bases from V and 4 from J; bases not matched to a gene: 7. CDR1 LGHNA and CDR2 YNFKEQ come from the germline V gene. The CDR3 coding sequence is TGTGCCAGCAGCCAAGAAGTAGCGGGAGGTCTCGCAGATACGCAGTATTTT. This encodes CASSQEVAGGLADTQYF.

This clonotype was counted between two and nine times. The gene calls are TRBV6-2 or TRBV6-3 and TRBJ2-1, with 8 bases aligning to TRBD1. Germline-derived CDR1 and CDR2 are MNHEY and SVGEGT. The CDR3 loop spans 18 amino acids. J gave up 7 bases and V 6 bases, and 20 bases lay outside the gene matches. The DNA of the CDR3 is TGTGCCAGCAGCCTACTGACATCGGCCCTATACAGGGGGAATGAGCAGTTCTTC. Amino acid sequence: CASSLLTSALYRGNEQFF.